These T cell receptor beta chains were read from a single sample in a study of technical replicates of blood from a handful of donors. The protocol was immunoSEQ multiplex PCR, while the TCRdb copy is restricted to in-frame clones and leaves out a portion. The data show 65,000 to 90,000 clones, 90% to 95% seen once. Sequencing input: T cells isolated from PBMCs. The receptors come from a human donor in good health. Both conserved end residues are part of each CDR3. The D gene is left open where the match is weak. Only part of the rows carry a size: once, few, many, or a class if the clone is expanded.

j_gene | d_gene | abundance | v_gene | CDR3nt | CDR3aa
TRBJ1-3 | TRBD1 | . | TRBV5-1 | TGCGCCAGCAGCGCGGACAGGGTGGGGACCATATATTTT | CASSADRVGTIYF
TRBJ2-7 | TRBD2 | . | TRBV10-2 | TGCGCCAGCCTGGGGGCTAGCGGGAGTGGTGAGCAGTACTTC | CASLGASGSGEQYF
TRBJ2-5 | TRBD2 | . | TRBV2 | TGTGCCAGCAAGGAGACGGGGGGCCAAGAGACCCAGTACTTC | CASKETGGQETQYF
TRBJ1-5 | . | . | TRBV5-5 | TGTGCCAGCAGCTTGGATCTGGGGCATCAGCCCCAGCATTTT | CASSLDLGHQPQHF
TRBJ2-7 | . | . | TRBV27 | TGTGCCAGCAGTCCCCGACAGCGCTACGAGCAGTACTTC | CASSPRQRYEQYF
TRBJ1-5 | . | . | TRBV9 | TGTGCCAGCAGCGGCGGGGGTCAGCCCCAGCATTTT | CASSGGGQPQHF
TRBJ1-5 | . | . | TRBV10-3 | TGTGCCATCAGTGAGCGGCAGGGCAATCAGCCCCAGCATTTT | CAISERQGNQPQHF
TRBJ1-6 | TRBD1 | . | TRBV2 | TGTGCCAGCAGTGACTTGGGACAGGGGATTAATTCACCCCTCCACTTT | CASSDLGQGINSPLHF
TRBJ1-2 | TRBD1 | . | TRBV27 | TGTGCCAGCAGTTGGGACAGGTATGGCTACACCTTC | CASSWDRYGYTF
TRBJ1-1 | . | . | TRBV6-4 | TGTGCCAGCAGTGACACTCCAGGGAACACTGAAGCTTTCTTT | CASSDTPGNTEAFF
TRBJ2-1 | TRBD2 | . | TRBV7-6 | TGTGCCAGCAGCTCACCACTAGCGGAGCACAATGAGCAGTTCTTC | CASSSPLAEHNEQFF
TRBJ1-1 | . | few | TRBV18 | TGTGCCAGCTCACCCGGAGCGAACACTGAAGCTTTCTTT | CASSPGANTEAFF
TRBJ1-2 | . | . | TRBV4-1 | TGCGCCAGCAGCCCCATCCGTGGAGGGATCGGCTACACCTTC | CASSPIRGGIGYTF
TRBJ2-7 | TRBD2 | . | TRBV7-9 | TGTGCCAGCAGCCCAAATAGCGGGCTTACCTACGAGCAGTACTTC | CASSPNSGLTYEQYF
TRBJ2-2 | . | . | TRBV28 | TGTGCCAGCAGTTTTGGCTTCCGGGAGCTGTTTTTT | CASSFGFRELFF
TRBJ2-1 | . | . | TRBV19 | TGTGCCAGTAGTATTGGGGGCGGGAATGAGCAGTTCTTC | CASSIGGGNEQFF
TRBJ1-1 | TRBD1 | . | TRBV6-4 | TGTGCCAGCAGGGCCGGGACAGGGTTGGGGGACACTGAAGCTTTCTTT | CASRAGTGLGDTEAFF
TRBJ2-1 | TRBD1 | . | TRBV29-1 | TGCAGCGTCGTCCGCCGGGACAGGGCCTACAATGAGCAGTTCTTC | CSVVRRDRAYNEQFF
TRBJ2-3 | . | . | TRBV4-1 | TGCGCCAGCAGCCAAGCGGGGGTAGGCACAGATACGCAGTATTTT | CASSQAGVGTDTQYF
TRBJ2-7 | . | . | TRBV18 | TGTGCCAGCTCACCCCGAGGTCACGAGCAGTACTTC | CASSPRGHEQYF
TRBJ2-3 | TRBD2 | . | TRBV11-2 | TGTGCCAGCAGCTGGAGACTAGCGGACTACACAGATACGCAGTATTTT | CASSWRLADYTDTQYF
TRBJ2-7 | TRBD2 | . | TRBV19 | TGTGCCAGTAGACGCGGGAGTCAACACGAGCAGTACTTC | CASRRGSQHEQYF
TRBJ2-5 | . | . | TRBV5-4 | TGTGCCAGCAGAGGGGGGGAGACCGAGACCCAGTACTTC | CASRGGETETQYF
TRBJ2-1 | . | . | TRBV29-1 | TGCAGCGTTGAATGGCAGTTAAGCGGCAATGAGCAGTTCTTC | CSVEWQLSGNEQFF
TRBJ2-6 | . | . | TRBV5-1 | TGCGCCAGCAGCGCAGAGCTAGGGGTTGGGGCCAACGTCCTGACTTTC | CASSAELGVGANVLTF
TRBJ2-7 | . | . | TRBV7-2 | TGTGCCAGCAGTTCGAAACAGGGTAACGAGCAGTACTTC | CASSSKQGNEQYF
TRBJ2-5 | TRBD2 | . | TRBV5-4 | TGTGCCAGCAGCTTGGTTGGGGGGGGAGAGACCCAGTACTTC | CASSLVGGGETQYF
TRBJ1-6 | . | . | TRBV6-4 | TGTGCCAGCAGTGAGGGACAAAATAATTCACCCCTCCACTTT | CASSEGQNNSPLHF
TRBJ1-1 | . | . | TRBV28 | TGTGCCAGCAGCATTTATAGTACTGAAGCTTTCTTT | CASSIYSTEAFF
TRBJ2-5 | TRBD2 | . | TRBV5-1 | TGCGCCAGCAGCACGGGACTAGCGGTTTGGGAGACCCAGTACTTC | CASSTGLAVWETQYF
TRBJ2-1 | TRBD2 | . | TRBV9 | TGTGCCAGCAGCGTAGGGCTAAGCGGGGGCAACTACAATGAGCAGTTCTTC | CASSVGLSGGNYNEQFF
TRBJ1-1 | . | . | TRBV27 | TGTGCCAGCAGACCCAAACAGGGTAACACTGAAGCTTTCTTT | CASRPKQGNTEAFF
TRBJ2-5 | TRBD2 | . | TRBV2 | TGTGCCAGCAGTGGACTAGCGGGGGAAGAGACCCAGTACTTC | CASSGLAGEETQYF
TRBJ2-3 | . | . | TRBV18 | TGTGCCAGCTCACCACGGCGGGGGCCAGATACGCAGTATTTT | CASSPRRGPDTQYF
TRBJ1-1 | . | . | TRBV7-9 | TGTGCCAGCAGCCCGTTGAGGGGGAAGGGGTACACTGAAGCTTTCTTT | CASSPLRGKGYTEAFF
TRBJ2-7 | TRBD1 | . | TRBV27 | TGTGCCAGCAGTTTGCGGACAGGGGCCCCCTACGAGCAGTACTTC | CASSLRTGAPYEQYF
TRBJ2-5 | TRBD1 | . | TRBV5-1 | TGCGCCAGCAGCAGGGGACAGGGGGACGCAGAGACCCAGTACTTC | CASSRGQGDAETQYF
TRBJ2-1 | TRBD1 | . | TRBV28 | TGTGCCAGCAGTTTAGCAGGGGGCGGCTCCTACAATGAGCAGTTCTTC | CASSLAGGGSYNEQFF
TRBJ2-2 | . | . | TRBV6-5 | TGTGCCAGCAGTTACTCGCGCGCGAACACCGGGGAGCTGTTTTTT | CASSYSRANTGELFF
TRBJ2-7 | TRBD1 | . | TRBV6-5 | TGTGCCAGCAGTCACCCTCGGACAGGGTCTTACGAGCAGTACTTC | CASSHPRTGSYEQYF
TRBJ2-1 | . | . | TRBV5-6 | TGTGCCAGCAGCGCCTTGTCGGCAGGTAACAATGAGCAGTTCTTC | CASSALSAGNNEQFF
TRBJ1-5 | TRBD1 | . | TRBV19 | TGTGCCAGTAGTATTTTGGCAGGGGGTCAGCCCCAGCATTTT | CASSILAGGQPQHF
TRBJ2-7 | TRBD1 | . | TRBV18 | TGTGCCAGCTCACCATCAGGGGGCGAGCAGTACTTC | CASSPSGGEQYF